Listed here are 4 T cell receptor beta chains from one sample, sequenced in a study of early T cells in non-severe SARS-CoV-2 infection. TCRdb re-derived calls from the 5' RACE reads in MiXCR, one entry per CDR3 protein. The sample includes roughly 26,000 distinct CDR3 sequences, 4.5% to 5.5% of them seen just once. Sequences were obtained from whole blood. These receptors came from an adult who was a healthcare worker with PCR-confirmed SARS-CoV-2 infection or an uninfected control (not recorded which).

Many counts were recorded for this clonotype. V is TRBV7-9 and J is TRBJ1-3; D perhaps matches TRBD1 (5 bases). V was shortened by 5 bases and J by 4 bases, with 18 bases between the two germline ends. This CDR3 region has 16 residues. Germline assignment: CDR1 SEHNR and CDR2 FQNEAQ (reference sequence). The CDR3 loop reads CASSRSFRVDGNTIYF. In nucleotides, the CDR3 is TGTGCCAGCAGCCGCTCCTTCAGGGTGGACGGAAACACCATATATTTT.

A few counts support this clonotype. The chain employs TRBV30 and TRBJ1-1; D is unclear. The CDR3 totals 13 residues. V was shortened by 3 bases and J by 0 bases, with 8 bases between the two germline ends. The germline CDR1 and CDR2 sequences are GTSNPN and SVGIG (reference sequence). CDR3 DNA sequence: TGTGCCTGGAGCGCAGGAATGAACACTGAAGCTTTCTTT. It codes for CAWSAGMNTEAFF.

The sample holds a few counts of this clonotype. The chain recombines TRBV4-3 with TRBJ2-2; no clear D. V was cut by 1 base and J by 7 bases, with 13 bases left in between. CDR1 is LGHNA, CDR2 YSLEER, per germline. The CDR3 loop spans 15 amino acids. The CDR3 region is CASSQGYPLVGELFF. The CDR3 DNA sequence: TGCGCCAGCAGCCAAGGTTATCCATTGGTCGGGGAGCTGTTTTTT.

This clonotype appeared many times. V gene TRBV6-2 or TRBV6-3 combines with J gene TRBJ1-2; TRBD1 might be the D (6 bases). Germline V gene sequence: CDR1 MNHEY, CDR2 SVGEGT. The CDR3 consists of 10 residues. The germline V and J ends were trimmed by 8 bases and 10 bases, with 11 bases remaining between them. CDR3 sequence: CASFGQNYTF. In DNA form, the CDR3 reads TGTGCCAGCTTTGGACAGAACTACACCTTC.